This T cell receptor beta chain was identified in a study of radiation and T cells in renal cell carcinoma. Study findings and constraints: From baseline, blood top tumor clonotypes peaked at 2 weeks post-radiation.

As to time point: blood 4 weeks post-SBRT, at nephrectomy. Treatment here: 15 Gy SBRT to primary tumor, nephrectomy 4 weeks later. Nephrectomy followed 15 Gy stereotactic body radiation by 4 weeks. Serial blood draws occurred at baseline and 2 and 4 weeks post-SBRT. Germline CDR1 reads MGHRA; CDR2 reads YSYEKL. This CDR3 region has 19 residues. The V end was cut by 1 base, the J end by 2 bases, with 21 bases between. Libraries were prepared by immunoSEQ multiplex PCR; TCRdb keeps only in-frame clonotypes and omits some of them. Here the sample spans approximately 85,000 clones, around 89% being singletons. As for this clone: No antigen is known for it.

The gene calls are TRBV4-1 and TRBJ2-1; possibly TRBD1 or TRBD2 for D (5 bases each). The input for sequencing was blood, taken from a patient whose treatment included radiotherapy and nephrectomy. The clonotype originates from a woman aged 70-85 years with renal cell carcinoma. The CDR3 DNA reads as TGCGCCAGCAGCCAAGGGGGATCCGGGACCGATCGAACCTACAATGAGCAGTTCTTC. Protein: CASSQGGSGTDRTYNEQFF.